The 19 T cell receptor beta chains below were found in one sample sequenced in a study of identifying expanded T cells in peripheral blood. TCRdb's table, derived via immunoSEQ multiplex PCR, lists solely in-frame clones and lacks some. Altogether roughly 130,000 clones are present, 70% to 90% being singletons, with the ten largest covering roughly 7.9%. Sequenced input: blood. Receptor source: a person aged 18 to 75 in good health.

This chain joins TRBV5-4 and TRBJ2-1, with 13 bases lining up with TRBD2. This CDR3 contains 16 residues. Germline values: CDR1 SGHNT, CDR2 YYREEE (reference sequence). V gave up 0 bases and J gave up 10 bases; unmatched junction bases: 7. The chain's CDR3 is CASSLAGTSGDREQFF. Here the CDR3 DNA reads TGTGCCAGCAGCTTGGCCGGGACTAGCGGGGACCGGGAGCAGTTCTTC.

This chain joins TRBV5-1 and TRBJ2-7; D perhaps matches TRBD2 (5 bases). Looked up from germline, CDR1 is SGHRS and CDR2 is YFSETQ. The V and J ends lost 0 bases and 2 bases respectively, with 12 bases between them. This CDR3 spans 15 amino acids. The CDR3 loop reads CASSLEVGSAYEQYF. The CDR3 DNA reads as TGCGCCAGCAGCTTGGAGGTAGGGAGCGCCTACGAGCAGTACTTC.

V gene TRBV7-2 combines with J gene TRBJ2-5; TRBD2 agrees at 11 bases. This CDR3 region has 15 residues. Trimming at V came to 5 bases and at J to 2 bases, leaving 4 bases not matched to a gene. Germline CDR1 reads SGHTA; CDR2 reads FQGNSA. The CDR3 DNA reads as TGTGCCAGCAGCCCATTAGCGGGGGGGCAAGAGACCCAGTACTTC. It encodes CASSPLAGGQETQYF. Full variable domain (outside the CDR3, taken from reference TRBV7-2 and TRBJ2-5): GAGVSQSPSNKVTEKGKDVELRCDPISGHTALYWYRQSLGQGLEFLIYFQGNSAPDKSGLPSDRFSAERTGGSVSTLTIQRTQQEDSAVYLCASSPLAGGQETQYFGPGTRLLVL.

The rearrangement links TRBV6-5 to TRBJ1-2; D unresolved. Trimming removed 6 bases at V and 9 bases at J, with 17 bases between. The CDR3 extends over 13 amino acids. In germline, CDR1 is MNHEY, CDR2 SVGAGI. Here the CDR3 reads CASSSTSSKSYTF. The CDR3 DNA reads TGTGCCAGCAGCTCCACATCGTCTAAAAGCTACACCTTC.

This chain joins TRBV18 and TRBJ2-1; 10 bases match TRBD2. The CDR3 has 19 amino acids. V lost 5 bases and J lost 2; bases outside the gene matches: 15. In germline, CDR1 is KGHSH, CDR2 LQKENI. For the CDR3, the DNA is TGTGCCAGCTCAGTAAATGGAGTAGCGGGGGGCCTGGCCTACAATGAGCAGTTCTTC. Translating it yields CASSVNGVAGGLAYNEQFF.

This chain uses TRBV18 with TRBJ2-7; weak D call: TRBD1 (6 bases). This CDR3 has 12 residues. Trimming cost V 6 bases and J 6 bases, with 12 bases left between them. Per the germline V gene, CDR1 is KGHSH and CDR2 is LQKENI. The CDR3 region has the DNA TGTGCCAGCTCGCTACAGGGTAGCGAGCAGTACTTC. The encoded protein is CASSLQGSEQYF.

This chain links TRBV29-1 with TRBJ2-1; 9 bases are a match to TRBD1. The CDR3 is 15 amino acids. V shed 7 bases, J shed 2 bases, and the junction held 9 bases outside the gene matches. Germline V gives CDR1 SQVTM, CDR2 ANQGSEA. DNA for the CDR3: TGCAGCGGAACCAAAACAGGGGGCGCCTACAATGAGCAGTTCTTC. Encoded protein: CSGTKTGGAYNEQFF.

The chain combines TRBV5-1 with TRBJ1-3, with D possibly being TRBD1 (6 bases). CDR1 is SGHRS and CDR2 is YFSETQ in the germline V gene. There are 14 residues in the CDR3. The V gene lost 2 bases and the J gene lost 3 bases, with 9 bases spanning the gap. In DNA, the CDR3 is TGCGCCAGCAGCTTAAACAGGGATGGAAACACCATATATTTT. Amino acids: CASSLNRDGNTIYF.

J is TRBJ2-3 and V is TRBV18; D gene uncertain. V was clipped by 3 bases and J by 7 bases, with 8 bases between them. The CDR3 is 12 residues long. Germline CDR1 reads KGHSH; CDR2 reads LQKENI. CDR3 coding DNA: TGTGCCAGCTCACCGCCGGGCCATACGCAGTATTTT. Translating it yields CASSPPGHTQYF.

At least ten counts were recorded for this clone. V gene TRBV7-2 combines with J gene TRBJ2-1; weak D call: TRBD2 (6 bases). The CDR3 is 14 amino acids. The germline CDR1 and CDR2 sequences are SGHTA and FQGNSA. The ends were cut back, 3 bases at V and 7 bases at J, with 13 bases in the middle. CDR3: CASSFSGGGNEQFF. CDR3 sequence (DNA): TGTGCCAGCAGCTTTTCCGGTGGGGGGAATGAGCAGTTCTTC.

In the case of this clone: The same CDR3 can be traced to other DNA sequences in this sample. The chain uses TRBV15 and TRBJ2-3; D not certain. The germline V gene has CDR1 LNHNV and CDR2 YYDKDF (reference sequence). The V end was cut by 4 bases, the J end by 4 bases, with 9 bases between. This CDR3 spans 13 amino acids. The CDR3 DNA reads TGTGCCACCAGCATGGAAGGTCCAGATACGCAGTATTTT. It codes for CATSMEGPDTQYF.

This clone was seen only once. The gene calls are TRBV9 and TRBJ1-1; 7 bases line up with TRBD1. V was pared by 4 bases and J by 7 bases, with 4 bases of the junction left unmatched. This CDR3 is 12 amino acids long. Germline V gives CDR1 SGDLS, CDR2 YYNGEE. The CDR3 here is CASSTRDSEAFF. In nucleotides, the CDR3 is TGTGCCAGCAGCACCCGGGACAGTGAAGCTTTCTTT.

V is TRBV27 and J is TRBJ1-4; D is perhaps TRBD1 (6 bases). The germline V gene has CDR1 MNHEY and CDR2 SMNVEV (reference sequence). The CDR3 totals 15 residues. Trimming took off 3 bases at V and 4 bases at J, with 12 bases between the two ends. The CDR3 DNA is TGTGCCAGCAGTTTGGCGGGGGCGGGTAATGAAAAACTGTTTTTT. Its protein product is CASSLAGAGNEKLFF.

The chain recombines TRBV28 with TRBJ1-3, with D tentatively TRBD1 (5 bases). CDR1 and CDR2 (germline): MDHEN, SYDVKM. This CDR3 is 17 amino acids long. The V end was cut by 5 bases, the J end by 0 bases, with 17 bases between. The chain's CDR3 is CASSPQGAGHSGNTIYF. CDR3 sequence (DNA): TGTGCCAGCAGTCCCCAAGGGGCAGGTCACTCTGGAAACACCATATATTTT.

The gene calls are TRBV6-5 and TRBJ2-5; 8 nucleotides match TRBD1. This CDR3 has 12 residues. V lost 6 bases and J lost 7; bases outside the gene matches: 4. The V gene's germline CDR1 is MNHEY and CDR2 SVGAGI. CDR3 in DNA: TGTGCCAGCAGCTCACAGGGGGGGACCCAGTACTTC. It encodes CASSSQGGTQYF.

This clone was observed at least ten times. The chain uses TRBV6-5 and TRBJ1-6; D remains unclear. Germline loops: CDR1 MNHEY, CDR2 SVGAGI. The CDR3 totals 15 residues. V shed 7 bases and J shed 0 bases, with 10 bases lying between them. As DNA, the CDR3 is TGTGCCAGCACCTCTCGGAGCTCCTATAATTCACCCCTCCACTTT. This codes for CASTSRSSYNSPLHF.

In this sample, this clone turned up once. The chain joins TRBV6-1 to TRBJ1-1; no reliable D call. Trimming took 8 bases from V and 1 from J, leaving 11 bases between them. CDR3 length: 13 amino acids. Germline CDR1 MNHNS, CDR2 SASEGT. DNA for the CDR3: TGTGCCAGCCTCCGGTCGTGGAACACTGAAGCTTTCTTT. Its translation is CASLRSWNTEAFF.

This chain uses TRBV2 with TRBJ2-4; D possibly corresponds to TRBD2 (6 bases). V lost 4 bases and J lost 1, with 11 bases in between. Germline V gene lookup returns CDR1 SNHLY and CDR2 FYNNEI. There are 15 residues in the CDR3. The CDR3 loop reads CASSAGGGAKNIQYF. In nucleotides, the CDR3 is TGTGCCAGCAGTGCCGGTGGGGGGGCCAAAAACATTCAGTACTTC.

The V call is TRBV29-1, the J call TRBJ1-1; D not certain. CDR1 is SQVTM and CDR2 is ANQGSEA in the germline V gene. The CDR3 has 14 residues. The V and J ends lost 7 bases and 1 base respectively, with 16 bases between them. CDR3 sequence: CSAPPSATNTEAFF. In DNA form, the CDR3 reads TGCAGCGCCCCCCCGTCAGCCACGAACACTGAAGCTTTCTTT.